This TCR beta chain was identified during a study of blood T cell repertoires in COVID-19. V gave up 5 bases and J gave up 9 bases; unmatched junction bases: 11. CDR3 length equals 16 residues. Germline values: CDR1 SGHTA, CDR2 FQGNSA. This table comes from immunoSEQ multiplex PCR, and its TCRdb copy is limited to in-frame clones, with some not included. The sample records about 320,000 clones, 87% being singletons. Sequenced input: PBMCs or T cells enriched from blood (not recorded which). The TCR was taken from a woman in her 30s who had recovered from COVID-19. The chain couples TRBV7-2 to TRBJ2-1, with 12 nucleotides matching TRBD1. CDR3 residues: CASSPQWGTGGREQFF. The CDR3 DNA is TGTGCCAGCAGCCCCCAGTGGGGGACAGGGGGCCGTGAGCAGTTCTTC.